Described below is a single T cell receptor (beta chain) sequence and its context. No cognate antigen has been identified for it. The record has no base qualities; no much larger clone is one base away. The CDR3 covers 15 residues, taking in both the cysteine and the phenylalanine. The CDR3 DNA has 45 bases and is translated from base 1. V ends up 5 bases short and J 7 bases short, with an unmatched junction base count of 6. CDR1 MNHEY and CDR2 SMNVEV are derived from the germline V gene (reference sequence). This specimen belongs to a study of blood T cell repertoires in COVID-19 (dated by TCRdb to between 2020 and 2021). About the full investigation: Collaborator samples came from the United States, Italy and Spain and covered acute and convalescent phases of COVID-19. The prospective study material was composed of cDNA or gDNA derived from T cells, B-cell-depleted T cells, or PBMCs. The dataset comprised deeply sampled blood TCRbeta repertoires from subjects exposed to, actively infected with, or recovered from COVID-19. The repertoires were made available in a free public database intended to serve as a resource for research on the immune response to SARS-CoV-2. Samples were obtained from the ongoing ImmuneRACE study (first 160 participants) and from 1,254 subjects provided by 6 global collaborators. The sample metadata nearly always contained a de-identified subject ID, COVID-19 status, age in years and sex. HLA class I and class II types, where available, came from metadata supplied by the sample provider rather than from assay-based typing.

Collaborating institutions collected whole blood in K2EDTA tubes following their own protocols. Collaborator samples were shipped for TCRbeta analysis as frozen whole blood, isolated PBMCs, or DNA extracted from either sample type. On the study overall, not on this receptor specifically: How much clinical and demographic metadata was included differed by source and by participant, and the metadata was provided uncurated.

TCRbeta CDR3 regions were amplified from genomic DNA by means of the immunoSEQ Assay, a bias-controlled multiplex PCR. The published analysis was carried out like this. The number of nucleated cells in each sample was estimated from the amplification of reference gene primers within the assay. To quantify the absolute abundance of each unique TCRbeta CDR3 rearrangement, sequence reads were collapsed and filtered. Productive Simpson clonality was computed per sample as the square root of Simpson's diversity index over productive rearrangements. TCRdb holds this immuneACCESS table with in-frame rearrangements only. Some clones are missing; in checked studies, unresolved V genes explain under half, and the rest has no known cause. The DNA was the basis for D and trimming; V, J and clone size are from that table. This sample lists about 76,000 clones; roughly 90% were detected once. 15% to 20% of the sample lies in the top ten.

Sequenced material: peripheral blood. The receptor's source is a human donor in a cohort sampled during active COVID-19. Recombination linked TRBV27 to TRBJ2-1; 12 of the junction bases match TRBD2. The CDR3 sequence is CASSPRLAGDNEQFF. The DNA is TGTGCCAGCAGTCCGAGACTAGCGGGAGATAATGAGCAGTTCTTC.